This T cell receptor (beta chain) was documented in a study of blood T cell repertoires in COVID-19. Study at large: Material from acute and convalescent COVID-19 was sourced from the United States, Italy and Spain. Sources were T cells, B-cell-depleted T cells, or PBMCs; the material itself was cDNA or gDNA.

As originally analysed: Estimated nucleated cell counts came from reference gene primer amplification. The method was immunoSEQ multiplex PCR; TCRdb's version includes in-frame clones alone and lacks a portion of them. V and J calls and clone size are as listed in that table; D and trimming were resolved from the DNA. The profile shows about 170,000 clones, 65% to 85% of them singletons. The sequencing input was peripheral blood. This TCR was sampled from a human donor with acute or convalescent COVID-19. The donor label of this sample is uncertain.

CDR3 DNA sequence: TGTGCCAGCAGCTCATGGACTAGCGGGGTTTACAATGAGCAGTTCTTC. This gives the protein CASSSWTSGVYNEQFF. The chain couples TRBV5-4 to TRBJ2-1; 12 nucleotides align to TRBD2. The CDR3 runs 16 residues. The germline gives CDR1 SGHNT, CDR2 YYREEE (reference sequence). V was pared by 3 bases and J by 4 bases, with 5 bases of the junction left unmatched.